A selection of T cell receptor beta chains follows, all from one sample in a study of monozygotic twins with inflammatory bowel disease. With the 5' RACE reads reprocessed, TCRdb shows one record per CDR3 protein and no DNA. The sample table includes about 350,000 distinct CDR3 sequences. The sequenced sample consisted of blood. Receptors originate from a human donor with ulcerative colitis or Crohn's disease, or a healthy co-twin of an affected twin (not recorded which). CDR3s include the opening cysteine and the closing phenylalanine or tryptophan.

J gene: TRBJ2-7
V gene: TRBV28
CDR3 protein: CASSPGTGVRDEQYF

J gene: TRBJ2-3
V gene: TRBV5-1
CDR3 protein: CASSFSTGSTDTQYF

J gene: TRBJ2-7
V gene: TRBV4-3
CDR3 protein: CASSQYRGGYEQYF

J gene: TRBJ2-3
V gene: TRBV5-1
CDR3 protein: CASSSLTSGVDTQYF

J gene: TRBJ2-6
V gene: TRBV6-2/TRBV6-3
CDR3 protein: CASSYYSGSGANVLTF

J gene: TRBJ2-2
V gene: TRBV24-1
CDR3 protein: CATRALGGADTGELFF

J gene: TRBJ1-5
V gene: TRBV6-1
CDR3 protein: CASRDGGSSNQPQHF

J gene: TRBJ2-1
V gene: TRBV20-1
CDR3 protein: CSARFLGVNEQFF

J gene: TRBJ2-3
V gene: TRBV27
CDR3 protein: CASSLSTARDTQYF

J gene: TRBJ2-3
V gene: TRBV4-1
CDR3 protein: CASSQATGDRDTQYF

J gene: TRBJ2-7
V gene: TRBV9
CDR3 protein: CASSVTGTRGGEQYF

J gene: TRBJ1-1
V gene: TRBV6-6
CDR3 protein: CASIRGVMNTEAFF

J gene: TRBJ1-1
V gene: TRBV12-3/TRBV12-4
CDR3 protein: CASSLYISGQGRTEAFF

J gene: TRBJ1-4
V gene: TRBV7-2
CDR3 protein: CASSLGGAGTNEKLFF

J gene: TRBJ2-7
V gene: TRBV2
CDR3 protein: CASLSGRALDEQYF

J gene: TRBJ2-7
V gene: TRBV7-8
CDR3 protein: CASSPLLSGGTYEQYF

J gene: TRBJ1-5
V gene: TRBV7-9
CDR3 protein: CASSRGEGRQPQHF

J gene: TRBJ2-6
V gene: TRBV20-1
CDR3 protein: CSARQGAGANVLTF

J gene: TRBJ2-7
V gene: TRBV20-1
CDR3 protein: CSARSLSNYRYEQYF

J gene: TRBJ1-4
V gene: TRBV18
CDR3 protein: CASSPVRGEKLFF

J gene: TRBJ1-6
V gene: TRBV20-1
CDR3 protein: CSARDRGNSPLHF

J gene: TRBJ2-4
V gene: TRBV11-2
CDR3 protein: CASSLDRGSQAKNIQYF

J gene: TRBJ2-7
V gene: TRBV20-1
CDR3 protein: CSARAQAGGPYEQYF

J gene: TRBJ1-1
V gene: TRBV6-2/TRBV6-3
CDR3 protein: CASSRTPKIMNTEAFF

J gene: TRBJ1-5
V gene: TRBV7-8
CDR3 protein: CASTLTGYSNQPQHF

J gene: TRBJ2-3
V gene: TRBV20-1
CDR3 protein: CSAGRGGRTDTQYF

J gene: TRBJ1-2
V gene: TRBV10-3
CDR3 protein: CAISLQGDYGYTF

J gene: TRBJ2-7
V gene: TRBV27
CDR3 protein: CASSWLAGIDEQYF

J gene: TRBJ1-2
V gene: TRBV6-1
CDR3 protein: CASSISGDYGYTF

J gene: TRBJ2-1
V gene: TRBV2
CDR3 protein: CASSPDRGREQFF

J gene: TRBJ1-5
V gene: TRBV5-1
CDR3 protein: CASSPWTGGNQPQHF

J gene: TRBJ1-5
V gene: TRBV6-5
CDR3 protein: CASSLRWGSNQPQHF

J gene: TRBJ1-5
V gene: TRBV27
CDR3 protein: CASSPRGLDQPQHF

J gene: TRBJ1-2
V gene: TRBV7-2
CDR3 protein: CASRNPGEGYGYTF

J gene: TRBJ1-2
V gene: TRBV6-1
CDR3 protein: CASSPEGEWDSYTF